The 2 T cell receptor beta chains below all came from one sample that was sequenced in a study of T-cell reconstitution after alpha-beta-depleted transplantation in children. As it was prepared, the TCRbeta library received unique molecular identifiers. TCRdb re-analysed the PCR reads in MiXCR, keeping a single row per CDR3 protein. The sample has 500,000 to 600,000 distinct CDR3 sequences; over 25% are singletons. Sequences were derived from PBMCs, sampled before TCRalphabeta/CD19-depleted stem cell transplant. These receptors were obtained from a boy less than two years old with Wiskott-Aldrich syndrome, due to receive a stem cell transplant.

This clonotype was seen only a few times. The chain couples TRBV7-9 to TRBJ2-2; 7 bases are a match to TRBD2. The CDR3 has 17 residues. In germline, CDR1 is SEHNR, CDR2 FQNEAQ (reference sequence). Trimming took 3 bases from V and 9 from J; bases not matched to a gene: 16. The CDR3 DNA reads TGTGCCAGCAGCTTCCTCCCCTTGCGGGAGATTGCCCGGGAGCTGTTTTTT. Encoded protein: CASSFLPLREIARELFF.

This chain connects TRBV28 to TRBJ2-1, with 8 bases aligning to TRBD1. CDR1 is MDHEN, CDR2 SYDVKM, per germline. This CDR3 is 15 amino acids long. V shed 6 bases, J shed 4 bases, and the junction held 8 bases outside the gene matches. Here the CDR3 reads CASSSTGEFYNEQFF. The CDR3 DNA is TGTGCCAGCAGCTCGACAGGGGAATTTTACAATGAGCAGTTCTTC.